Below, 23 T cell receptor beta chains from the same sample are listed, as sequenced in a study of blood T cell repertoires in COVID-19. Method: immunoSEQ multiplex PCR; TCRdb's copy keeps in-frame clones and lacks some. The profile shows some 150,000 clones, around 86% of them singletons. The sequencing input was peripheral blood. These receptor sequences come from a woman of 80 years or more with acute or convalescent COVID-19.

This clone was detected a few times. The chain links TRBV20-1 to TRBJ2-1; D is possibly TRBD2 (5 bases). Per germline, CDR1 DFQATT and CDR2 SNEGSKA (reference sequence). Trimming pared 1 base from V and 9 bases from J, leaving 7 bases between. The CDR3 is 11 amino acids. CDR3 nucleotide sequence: TGCAGTGCTAGAGGAGGGAGTGAGCAGTTCTTC. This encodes CSARGGSEQFF.

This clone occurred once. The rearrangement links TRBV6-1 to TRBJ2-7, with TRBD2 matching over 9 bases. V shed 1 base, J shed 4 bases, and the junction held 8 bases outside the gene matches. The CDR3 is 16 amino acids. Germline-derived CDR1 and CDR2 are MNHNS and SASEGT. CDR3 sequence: CASSEGSGLAIYEQYF. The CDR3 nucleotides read TGTGCCAGCAGTGAAGGTTCTGGACTAGCGATTTACGAGCAGTACTTC.

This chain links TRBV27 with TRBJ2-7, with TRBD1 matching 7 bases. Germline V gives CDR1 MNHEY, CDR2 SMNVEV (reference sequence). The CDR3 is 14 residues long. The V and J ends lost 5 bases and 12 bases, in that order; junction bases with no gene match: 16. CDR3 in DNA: TGTGCCAGCAGTCCCCTATGCGACAGGGCCGGTCCGTACTTC. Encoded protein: CASSPLCDRAGPYF.

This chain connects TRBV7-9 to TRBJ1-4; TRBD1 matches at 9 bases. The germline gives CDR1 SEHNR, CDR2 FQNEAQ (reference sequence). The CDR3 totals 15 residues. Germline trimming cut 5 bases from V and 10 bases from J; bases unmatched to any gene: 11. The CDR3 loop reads CASSPRDRARGKLFF. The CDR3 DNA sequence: TGTGCCAGCAGCCCACGGGACAGGGCCCGGGGAAAACTGTTTTTT.

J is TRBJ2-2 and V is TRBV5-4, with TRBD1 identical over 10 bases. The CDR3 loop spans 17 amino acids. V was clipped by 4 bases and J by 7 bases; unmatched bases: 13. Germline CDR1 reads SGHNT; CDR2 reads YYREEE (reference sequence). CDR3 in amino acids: CASSKLTPGQGSGELFF. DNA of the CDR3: TGTGCCAGCAGCAAATTAACTCCGGGACAGGGGAGCGGGGAGCTGTTTTTT.

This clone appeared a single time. CDR3 nucleotide sequence: TGTGCCAGCAGCCAAGGCGGGCTTGGGGGGAGCACTGAAGCTTTCTTT. Amino acid sequence: CASSQGGLGGSTEAFF. The rearrangement uses TRBV14 and TRBJ1-1, with D possibly matching TRBD1 (5 bases). The CDR3 is 16 residues long. In germline, CDR1 is SGHDN, CDR2 FVKESK. V lost 1 base, J lost 4 bases, and 16 bases lay in between.

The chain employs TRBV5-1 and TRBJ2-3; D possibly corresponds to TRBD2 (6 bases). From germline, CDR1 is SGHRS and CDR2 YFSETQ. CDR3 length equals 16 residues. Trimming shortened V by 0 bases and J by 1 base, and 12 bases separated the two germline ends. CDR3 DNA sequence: TGCGCCAGCAGCTTGGCCGGGCCTAGCGGCACAGATACGCAGTATTTT. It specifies CASSLAGPSGTDTQYF.

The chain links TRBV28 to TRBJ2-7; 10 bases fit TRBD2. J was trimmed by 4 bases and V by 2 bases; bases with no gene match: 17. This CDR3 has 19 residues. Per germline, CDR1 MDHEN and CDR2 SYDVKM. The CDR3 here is CASSLRRGLAAKLDYEQYF. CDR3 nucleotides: TGTGCCAGCAGTTTACGCCGCGGACTAGCGGCAAAACTAGATTACGAGCAGTACTTC. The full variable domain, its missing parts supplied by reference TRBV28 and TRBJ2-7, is DVKVTQSSRYLVKRTGEKVFLECVQDMDHENMFWYRQDPGLGLRLIYFSYDVKMKEKGDIPEGYSVSREKKERFSLILESASTNQTSMYLCASSLRRGLAAKLDYEQYFGPGTRLTVT.

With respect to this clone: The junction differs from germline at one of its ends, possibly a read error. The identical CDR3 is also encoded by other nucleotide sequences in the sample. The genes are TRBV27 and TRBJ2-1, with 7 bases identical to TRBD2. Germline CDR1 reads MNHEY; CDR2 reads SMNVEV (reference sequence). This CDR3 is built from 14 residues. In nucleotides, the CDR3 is TGTGCCAGCAGTCAAAGGGACTACTACATTGAGCAGTTCTTC. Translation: CASSQRDYYIEQFF.

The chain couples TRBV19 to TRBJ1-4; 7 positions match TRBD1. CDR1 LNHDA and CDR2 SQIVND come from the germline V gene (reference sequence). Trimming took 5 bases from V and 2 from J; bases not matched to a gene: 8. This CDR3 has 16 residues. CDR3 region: CASSFLPGQTNEKLFF. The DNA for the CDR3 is TGTGCCAGTAGTTTCTTACCGGGACAGACTAATGAAAAACTGTTTTTT. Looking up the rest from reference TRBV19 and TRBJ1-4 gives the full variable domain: DGGITQSPKYLFRKEGQNVTLSCEQNLNHDAMYWYRQDPGQGLRLIYYSQIVNDFQKGDIAEGYSVSREKKESFPLTVTSAQKNPTAFYLCASSFLPGQTNEKLFFGSGTQLSVL.

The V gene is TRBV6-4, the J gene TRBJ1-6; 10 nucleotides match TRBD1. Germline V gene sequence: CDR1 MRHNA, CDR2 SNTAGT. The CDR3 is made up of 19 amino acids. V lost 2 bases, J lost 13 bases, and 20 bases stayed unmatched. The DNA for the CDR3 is TGTGCCAGCAGTGACCCGAGTCGGGACAGGGGACTCTCCGTGGGGCCCCTCCACTTT. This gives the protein CASSDPSRDRGLSVGPLHF.

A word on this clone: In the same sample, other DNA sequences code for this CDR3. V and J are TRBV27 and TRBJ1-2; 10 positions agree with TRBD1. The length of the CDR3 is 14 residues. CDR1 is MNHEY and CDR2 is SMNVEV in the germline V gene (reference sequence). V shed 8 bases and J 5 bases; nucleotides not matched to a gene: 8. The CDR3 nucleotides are TGTGCCAGCTCCCCTTGGACAGGGGGATATGGCTACACCTTC. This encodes CASSPWTGGYGYTF.

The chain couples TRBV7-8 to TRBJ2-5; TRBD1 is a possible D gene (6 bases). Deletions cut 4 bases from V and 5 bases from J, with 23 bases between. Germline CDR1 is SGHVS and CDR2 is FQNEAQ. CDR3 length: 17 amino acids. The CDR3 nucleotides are TGTGCCAGCAGCTCATACCCTACCGCAGGGGTGGTGGAGACCCAGTACTTC. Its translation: CASSSYPTAGVVETQYF.

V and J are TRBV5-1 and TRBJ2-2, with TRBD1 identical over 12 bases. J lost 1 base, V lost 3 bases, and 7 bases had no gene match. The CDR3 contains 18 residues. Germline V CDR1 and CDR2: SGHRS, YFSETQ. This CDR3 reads CASSSTGQGAGNTGELFF. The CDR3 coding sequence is TGCGCCAGCAGCTCAACGGGACAGGGGGCCGGGAACACCGGGGAGCTGTTTTTT.

CDR3 region: CATSDGRGNYGYTF. CDR3 nucleotide sequence: TGTGCCACCAGTGATGGCAGGGGAAACTATGGCTACACCTTC. V and J are TRBV24-1 and TRBJ1-2; D may be TRBD1 (6 bases). With 3 bases removed from V and 2 bases from J, the gap between germline ends came to 9 bases. The CDR3 extends over 14 amino acids. The V gene's germline CDR1 is KGHDR and CDR2 SFDVKD.

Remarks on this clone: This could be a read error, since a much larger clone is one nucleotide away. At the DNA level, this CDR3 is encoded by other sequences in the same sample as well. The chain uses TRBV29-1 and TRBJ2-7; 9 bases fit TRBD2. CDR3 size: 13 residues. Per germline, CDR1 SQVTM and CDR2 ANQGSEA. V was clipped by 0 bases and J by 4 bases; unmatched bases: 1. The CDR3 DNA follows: TGCAGCGTTGAAGAAGCGGGGGGATACGAGCAGTACTTC. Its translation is CSVEEAGGYEQYF.

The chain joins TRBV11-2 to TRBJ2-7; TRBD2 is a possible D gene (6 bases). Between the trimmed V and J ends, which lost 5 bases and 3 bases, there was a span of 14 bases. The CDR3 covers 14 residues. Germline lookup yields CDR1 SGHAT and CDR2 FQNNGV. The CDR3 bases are TGTGCCAGCAGCCGGTCTACGGGAGACTACGAGCAGTACTTC. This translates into CASSRSTGDYEQYF.

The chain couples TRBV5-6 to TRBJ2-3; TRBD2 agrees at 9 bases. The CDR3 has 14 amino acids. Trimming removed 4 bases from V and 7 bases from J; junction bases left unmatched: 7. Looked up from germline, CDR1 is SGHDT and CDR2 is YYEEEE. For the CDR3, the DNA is TGTGCCAGCAGCGGAATGACTAGCGGTAATACGCAGTATTTT. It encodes CASSGMTSGNTQYF. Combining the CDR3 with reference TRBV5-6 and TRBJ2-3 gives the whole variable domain DAGVTQSPTHLIKTRGQQVTLRCSPKSGHDTVSWYQQALGQGPQFIFQYYEEEERQRGNFPDRFSGHQFPNYSSELNVNALLLGDSALYLCASSGMTSGNTQYFGPGTRLTVL.

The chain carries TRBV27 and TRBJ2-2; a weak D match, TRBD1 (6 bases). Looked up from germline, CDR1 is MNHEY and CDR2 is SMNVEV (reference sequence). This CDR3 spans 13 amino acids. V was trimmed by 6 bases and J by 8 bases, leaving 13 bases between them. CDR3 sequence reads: CASRGTRGGELFF. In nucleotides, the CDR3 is TGTGCCAGCAGGGGCACCAGGGGAGGGGAGCTGTTTTTT.

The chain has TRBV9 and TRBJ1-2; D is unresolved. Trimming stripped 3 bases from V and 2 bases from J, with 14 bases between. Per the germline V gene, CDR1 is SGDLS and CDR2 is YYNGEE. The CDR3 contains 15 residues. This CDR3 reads CASSASSDSNYGYTF. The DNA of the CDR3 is TGTGCCAGCAGCGCCAGTTCAGACTCCAACTATGGCTACACCTTC.

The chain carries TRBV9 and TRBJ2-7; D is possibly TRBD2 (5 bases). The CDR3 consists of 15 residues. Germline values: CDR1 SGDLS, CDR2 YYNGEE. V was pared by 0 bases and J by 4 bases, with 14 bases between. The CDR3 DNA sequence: TGTGCCAGCAGCGTAGGTCTAGCTTGGAATTACGAGCAGTACTTC. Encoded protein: CASSVGLAWNYEQYF.

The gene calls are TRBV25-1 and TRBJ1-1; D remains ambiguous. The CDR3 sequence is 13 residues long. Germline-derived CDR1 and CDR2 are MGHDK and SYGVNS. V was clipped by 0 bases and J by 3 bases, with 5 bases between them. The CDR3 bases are TGTGCCAGCAGTGAATACGGGGACACTGAAGCTTTCTTT. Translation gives CASSEYGDTEAFF.

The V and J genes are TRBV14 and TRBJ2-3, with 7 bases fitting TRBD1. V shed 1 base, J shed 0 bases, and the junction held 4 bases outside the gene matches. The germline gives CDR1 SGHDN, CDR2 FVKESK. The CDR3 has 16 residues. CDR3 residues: CASSQGAGGSTDTQYF. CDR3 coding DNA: TGTGCCAGCAGCCAAGGGGCAGGGGGAAGCACAGATACGCAGTATTTT.